This entry lists 15 T cell receptor beta chains sequenced from one sample in a study of T cells in localized non-small cell lung cancer. TCRdb's copy holds only in-frame clones and misses some; the assay was immunoSEQ multiplex PCR. The sample has about 40,000 clones, about four fifths seen once. Material: peripheral blood mononuclear cells, obtained before any cancer treatment. Receptors originate from a male donor aged 60 or older with stage II lung adenocarcinoma.

This rearrangement joins TRBV29-1 to TRBJ2-3, with a weak D call TRBD2 (6 bases). Trimming left V 3 bases short and J 3 bases short, with 7 bases between. Per the germline V gene, CDR1 is SQVTM and CDR2 is ANQGSEA. This CDR3 has 12 amino acids. The CDR3 bases are TGCAGCGTTGAGCGGGATACAGATACGCAGTATTTT. Residues: CSVERDTDTQYF.

The V and J genes are TRBV7-8 and TRBJ1-4; the D gene is possibly TRBD1 (5 bases). This CDR3 is 16 amino acids long. V gave up 9 bases and J gave up 0 bases, with 17 bases separating them. Germline CDR1 SGHVS, CDR2 FQNEAQ. CDR3 nucleotides: TGTGCCAGTGTCCTAGAGGGGAGTACAACTAATGAAAAACTGTTTTTT. It codes for CASVLEGSTTNEKLFF.

This clone was detected a few times. The chain couples TRBV11-2 to TRBJ2-7; perhaps TRBD1 as D (5 bases). CDR1 is SGHAT and CDR2 is FQNNGV in the germline V gene. V was pared by 5 bases and J by 5 bases, with 19 bases between. The CDR3 length is 15 residues. CDR3 DNA sequence: TGTGCCAGCAGCCCAAAGGGGAATCCTCTAAACGAGCAGTACTTC. It specifies CASSPKGNPLNEQYF.

The V call is TRBV6-6, the J call TRBJ1-5; D is ambiguous. The germline gives CDR1 MNHNY, CDR2 SVGAGI (reference sequence). The V and J ends lost 6 bases and 7 bases respectively, with 13 bases between them. CDR3 length: 13 amino acids. The CDR3 sequence: CASRLDKGQPQHF. The DNA of the CDR3 is TGTGCCAGCAGGCTAGACAAGGGACAGCCCCAGCATTTT.

The CDR3 DNA reads TGTGCCAGCAGCTTACTCGCGCTGGGGCAGAACCAAGGAGGCTACACCTTC. It is translated as CASSLLALGQNQGGYTF. The V gene is TRBV7-2, the J gene TRBJ1-2, with D tentatively TRBD1 (5 bases). V was shortened by 2 bases and J by 8 bases, with 24 bases between the two germline ends. The V gene's germline CDR1 is SGHTA and CDR2 FQGNSA. The CDR3 covers 17 residues.

J is TRBJ1-3 and V is TRBV5-6, with D uncertain. The CDR3 covers 16 residues. The germline V and J ends were trimmed by 0 bases and 0 bases, with 10 bases remaining between them. CDR1 is SGHDT, CDR2 YYEEEE, per germline. The CDR3 sequence: CASSLVLYNSGNTIYF. CDR3 DNA: TGTGCCAGCAGCTTGGTCCTTTATAACTCTGGAAACACCATATATTTT.

J is TRBJ1-1 and V is TRBV5-5; TRBD1 matches at 8 bases. The CDR3 extends over 16 amino acids. Trimming removed 4 bases from V and 1 base from J; junction bases left unmatched: 9. Germline-derived CDR1 and CDR2 are SGHKS and YYEKEE (reference sequence). Here the CDR3 reads CASSQGARVENTEAFF. Written as DNA, the CDR3 is TGTGCCAGCAGCCAGGGGGCGCGGGTTGAGAACACTGAAGCTTTCTTT. Using reference TRBV5-5 and TRBJ1-1 for the parts outside the CDR3, the full variable domain is DAGVTQSPTHLIKTRGQQVTLRCSPISGHKSVSWYQQVLGQGPQFIFQYYEKEERGRGNFPDRFSARQFPNYSSELNVNALLLGDSALYLCASSQGARVENTEAFFGQGTRLTVV.

The J gene is TRBJ2-7, the V gene TRBV11-1; the match to TRBD2 covers 7 bases. In germline, CDR1 is SGHAT, CDR2 FQDESV (reference sequence). The V gene end was trimmed by 4 bases and the J gene end by 2 bases; junction bases not matched to a gene: 8. This CDR3 contains 15 residues. In DNA, the CDR3 is TGTGCCAGCAGCTCCCAAGGCGGGAGCGCCTACGAGCAGTACTTC. It codes for CASSSQGGSAYEQYF.

This chain connects TRBV30 to TRBJ2-1; 8 bases align to TRBD2. Germline V gene data show CDR1 as GTSNPN and CDR2 as SVGIG (reference sequence). V lost 1 base, J lost 4 bases, and 0 bases stayed unmatched. The CDR3 length is 13 residues. The CDR3 here is CAWSEREYNEQFF. CDR3 sequence (DNA): TGTGCCTGGAGTGAGCGGGAGTACAATGAGCAGTTCTTC.

The V gene is TRBV25-1, the J gene TRBJ2-7; perhaps TRBD1 as D (5 bases). V was shortened by 2 bases and J by 5 bases, with 10 bases between the two germline ends. The CDR3 spans 13 residues. Germline V lookup: CDR1 MGHDK, CDR2 SYGVNS. The chain's CDR3 is CASSEPARDEQYF. The CDR3 bases are TGTGCCAGCAGTGAACCTGCCAGGGACGAGCAGTACTTC.

CDR3 region: CAWMPLPNNEQFF. The CDR3, as DNA: TGTGCCTGGATGCCCCTACCCAACAATGAGCAGTTCTTC. The chain is built from TRBV30 and TRBJ2-1; D not certain. V shed 4 bases and J shed 5 bases, with 12 bases lying between them. The CDR3 totals 13 residues. Germline V gene sequence: CDR1 GTSNPN, CDR2 SVGIG (reference sequence).

The gene calls are TRBV19 and TRBJ1-1; D possibly corresponds to TRBD1 (5 bases). V was shortened by 9 bases and J by 3 bases, with 14 bases between the two germline ends. The CDR3 has 13 amino acids. Germline V gene data show CDR1 as LNHDA and CDR2 as SQIVND (reference sequence). Here the CDR3 DNA reads TGTGCCAGCACGATTCGACAGCACACTGAAGCTTTCTTT. Translated: CASTIRQHTEAFF.

The chain links TRBV7-9 to TRBJ2-1; a weak D match, TRBD2 (5 bases). Germline V CDR1 and CDR2: SEHNR, FQNEAQ (reference sequence). The V end was cut by 5 bases, the J end by 7 bases, with 15 bases between. The CDR3 covers 14 residues. The CDR3 sequence: CASSRTSKSNEQFF. DNA of the CDR3: TGTGCCAGCAGCCGCACTAGTAAGAGTAATGAGCAGTTCTTC.

The genes are TRBV19 and TRBJ1-2, with D possibly TRBD1 on 5 matching bases. Germline V lookup: CDR1 LNHDA, CDR2 SQIVND (reference sequence). V lost 6 bases and J lost 2, with 7 bases in between. The CDR3 consists of 12 residues. CDR3 in DNA: TGTGCCAGTAGCGACAGAAACTATGGCTACACCTTC. Translated: CASSDRNYGYTF.

The genes are TRBV29-1 and TRBJ1-2, with TRBD1 matching over 7 bases. Looked up from germline, CDR1 is SQVTM and CDR2 is ANQGSEA. The V segment lost 7 bases and the J segment 4 bases; nucleotides outside the gene matches: 12. The CDR3 runs to 14 residues. CDR3 DNA: TGCAGCGCTGGCGGGACAGTCCCTCTCTATGGCTACACCTTC. It codes for CSAGGTVPLYGYTF. Together with reference TRBV29-1 and TRBJ1-2, the CDR3 gives the full variable domain: SAVISQKPSRDICQRGTSLTIQCQVDSQVTMMFWYRQQPGQSLTLIATANQGSEATYESGFVIDKFPISRPNLTFSTLTVSNMSPEDSSIYLCSAGGTVPLYGYTFGSGTRLTVV.